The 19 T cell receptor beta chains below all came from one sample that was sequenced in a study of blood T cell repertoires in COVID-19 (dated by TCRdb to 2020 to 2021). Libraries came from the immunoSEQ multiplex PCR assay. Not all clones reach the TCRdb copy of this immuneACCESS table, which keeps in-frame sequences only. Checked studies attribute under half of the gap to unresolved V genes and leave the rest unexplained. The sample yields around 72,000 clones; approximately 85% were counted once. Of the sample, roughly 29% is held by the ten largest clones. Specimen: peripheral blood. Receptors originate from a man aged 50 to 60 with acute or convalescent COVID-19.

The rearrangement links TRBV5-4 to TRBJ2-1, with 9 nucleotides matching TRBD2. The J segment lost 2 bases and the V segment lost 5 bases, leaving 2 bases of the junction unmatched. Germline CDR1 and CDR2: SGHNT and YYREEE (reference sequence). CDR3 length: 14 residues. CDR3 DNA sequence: TGTGCCAGCAGTCGCGGGGGGGCCTACAATGAGCAGTTCTTC. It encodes CASSRGGAYNEQFF.

CDR3 in DNA: TGTGCCAGCAGCTTAGTTACTAGCTCCTACGAGCAGTACTTC. This encodes CASSLVTSSYEQYF. The rearrangement uses TRBV11-1 and TRBJ2-7; the D gene is possibly TRBD2 (5 bases). Per the germline V gene, CDR1 is SGHAT and CDR2 is FQDESV (reference sequence). The CDR3 runs to 14 residues. V dropped 1 base and J dropped 0 bases, with 7 bases sitting between them. The variable domain in full, completed from reference TRBV11-1 and TRBJ2-7, reads EAEVAQSPRYKITEKSQAVAFWCDPISGHATLYWYRQILGQGPELLVQFQDESVVDDSQLPKDRFSAERLKGVDSTLKIQPAELGDSAMYLCASSLVTSSYEQYFGPGTRLTVT.

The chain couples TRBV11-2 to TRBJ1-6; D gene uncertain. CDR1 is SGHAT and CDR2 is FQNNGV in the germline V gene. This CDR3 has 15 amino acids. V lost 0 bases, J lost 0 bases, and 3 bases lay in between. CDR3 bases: TGTGCCAGCAGCTTAGACTTCTCCTATAATTCACCCCTCCACTTT. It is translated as CASSLDFSYNSPLHF.

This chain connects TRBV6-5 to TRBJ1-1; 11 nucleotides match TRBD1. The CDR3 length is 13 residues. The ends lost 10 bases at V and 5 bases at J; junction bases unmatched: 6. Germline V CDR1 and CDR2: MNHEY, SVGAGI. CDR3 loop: CATTDRGLTEAFF. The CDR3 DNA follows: TGTGCCACCACGGACAGGGGGCTGACTGAAGCTTTCTTT.

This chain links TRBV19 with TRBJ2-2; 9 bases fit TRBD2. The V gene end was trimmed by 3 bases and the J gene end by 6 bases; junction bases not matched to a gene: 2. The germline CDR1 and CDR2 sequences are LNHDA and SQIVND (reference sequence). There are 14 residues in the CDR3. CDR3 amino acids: CASSMRGGAGELFF. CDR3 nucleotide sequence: TGTGCCAGTAGTATGCGCGGGGGGGCCGGGGAGCTGTTTTTT.

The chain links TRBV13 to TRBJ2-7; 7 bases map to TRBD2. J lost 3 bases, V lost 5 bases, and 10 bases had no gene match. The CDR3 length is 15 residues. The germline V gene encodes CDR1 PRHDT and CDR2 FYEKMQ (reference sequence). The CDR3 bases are TGTGCCAGCAGCCCGAGGGAGGGGATAGGCTACGAGCAGTACTTC. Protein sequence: CASSPREGIGYEQYF.

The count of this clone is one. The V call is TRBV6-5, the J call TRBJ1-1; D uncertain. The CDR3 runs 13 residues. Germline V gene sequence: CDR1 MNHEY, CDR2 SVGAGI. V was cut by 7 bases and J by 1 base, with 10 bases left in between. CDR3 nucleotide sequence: TGTGCCAGCACACTACTGCCGAACACTGAAGCTTTCTTT. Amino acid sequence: CASTLLPNTEAFF.

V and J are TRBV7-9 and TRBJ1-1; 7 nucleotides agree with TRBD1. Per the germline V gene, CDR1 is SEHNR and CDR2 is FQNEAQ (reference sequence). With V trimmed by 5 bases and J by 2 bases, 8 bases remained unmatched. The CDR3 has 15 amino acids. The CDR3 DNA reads TGTGCCAGCAGCCCTCAGGGGACAGCTAACACTGAAGCTTTCTTT. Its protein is CASSPQGTANTEAFF.

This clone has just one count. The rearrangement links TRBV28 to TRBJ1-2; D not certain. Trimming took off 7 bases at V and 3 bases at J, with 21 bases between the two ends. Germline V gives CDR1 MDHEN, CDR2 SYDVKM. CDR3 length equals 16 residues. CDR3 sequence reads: CASKRIEGALDYGYTF. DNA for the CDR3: TGTGCCAGCAAACGGATTGAGGGCGCATTGGACTATGGCTACACCTTC.

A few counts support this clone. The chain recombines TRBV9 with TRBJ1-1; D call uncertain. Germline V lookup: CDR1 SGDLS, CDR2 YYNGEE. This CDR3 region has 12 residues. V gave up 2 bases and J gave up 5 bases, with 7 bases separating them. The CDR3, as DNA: TGTGCCAGCAGCGTGGGAGGGACTGAAGCTTTCTTT. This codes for CASSVGGTEAFF.

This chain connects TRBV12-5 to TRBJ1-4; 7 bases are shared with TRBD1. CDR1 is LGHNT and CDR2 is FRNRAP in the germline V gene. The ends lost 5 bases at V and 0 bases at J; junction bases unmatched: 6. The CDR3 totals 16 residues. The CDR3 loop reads CASGPGQSPTNEKLFF. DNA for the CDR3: TGTGCTAGTGGTCCGGGACAGTCCCCAACTAATGAAAAACTGTTTTTT.

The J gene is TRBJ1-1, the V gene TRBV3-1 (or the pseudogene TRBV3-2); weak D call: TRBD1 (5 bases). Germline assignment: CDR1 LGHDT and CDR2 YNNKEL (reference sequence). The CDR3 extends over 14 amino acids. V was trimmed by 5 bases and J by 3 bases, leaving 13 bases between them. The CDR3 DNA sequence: TGTGCCAGCAGCTTCGGGGGGGTACACACTGAAGCTTTCTTT. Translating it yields CASSFGGVHTEAFF.

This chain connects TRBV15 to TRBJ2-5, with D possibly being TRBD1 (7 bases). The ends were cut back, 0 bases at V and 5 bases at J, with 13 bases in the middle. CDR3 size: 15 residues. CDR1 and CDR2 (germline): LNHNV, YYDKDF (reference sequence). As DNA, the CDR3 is TGTGCCACCAGCAGAGATCTGACAGGGAGGGAGACCCAGTACTTC. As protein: CATSRDLTGRETQYF.

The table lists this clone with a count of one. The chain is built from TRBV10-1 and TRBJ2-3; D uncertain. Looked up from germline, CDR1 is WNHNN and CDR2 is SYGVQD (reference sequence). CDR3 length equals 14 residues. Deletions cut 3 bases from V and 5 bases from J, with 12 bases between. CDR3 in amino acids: CASSEVSLGDTQYF. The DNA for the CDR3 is TGCGCCAGCAGTGAAGTATCCCTCGGAGATACGCAGTATTTT.

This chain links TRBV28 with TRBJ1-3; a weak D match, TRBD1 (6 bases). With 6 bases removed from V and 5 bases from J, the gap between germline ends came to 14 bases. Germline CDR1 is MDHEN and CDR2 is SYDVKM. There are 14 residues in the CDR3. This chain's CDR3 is CASSPGQIRNTIYF. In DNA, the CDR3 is TGTGCCAGCAGCCCAGGACAGATTAGAAACACCATATATTTT.

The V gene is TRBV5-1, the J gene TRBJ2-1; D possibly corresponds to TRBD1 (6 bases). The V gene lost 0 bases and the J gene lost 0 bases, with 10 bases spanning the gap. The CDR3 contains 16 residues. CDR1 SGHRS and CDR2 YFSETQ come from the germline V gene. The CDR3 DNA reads TGCGCCAGCAGCTTGGTTGGACAGAACTCCTACAATGAGCAGTTCTTC. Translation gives CASSLVGQNSYNEQFF.

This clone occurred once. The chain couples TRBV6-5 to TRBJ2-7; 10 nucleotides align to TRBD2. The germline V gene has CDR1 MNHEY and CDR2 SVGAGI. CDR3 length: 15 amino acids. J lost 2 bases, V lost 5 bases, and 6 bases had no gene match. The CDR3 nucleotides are TGTGCCAGCAGTCTCAAAGCGGGGGGGACCTACGAGCAGTACTTC. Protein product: CASSLKAGGTYEQYF.

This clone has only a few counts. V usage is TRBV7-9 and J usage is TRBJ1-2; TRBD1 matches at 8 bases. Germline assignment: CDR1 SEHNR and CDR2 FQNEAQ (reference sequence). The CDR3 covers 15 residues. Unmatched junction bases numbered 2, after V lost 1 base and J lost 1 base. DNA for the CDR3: TGTGCCAGCAGCTTAGGGGACAGGAGTAACTATGGCTACACCTTC. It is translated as CASSLGDRSNYGYTF.

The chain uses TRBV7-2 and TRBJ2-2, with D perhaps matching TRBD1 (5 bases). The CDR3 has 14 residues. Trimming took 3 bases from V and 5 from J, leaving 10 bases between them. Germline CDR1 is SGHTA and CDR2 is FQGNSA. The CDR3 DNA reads TGTGCCAGCAGCTTGGATAGGGGTACCGGGGAGCTGTTTTTT. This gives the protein CASSLDRGTGELFF.